Each of the 23 T cell receptor beta chains below was sequenced from the same sample in a study of T cell responses to AZD1222 COVID-19 vaccine. Data came from immunoSEQ multiplex PCR; TCRdb stores just in-frame clones and leaves some out. The sample lists approximately 150,000 clones, just over 90% seen once, with around 4% in the top ten. The sequenced sample was peripheral blood, obtained on day 0 of MenACWY control vaccination. The receptors stem from an adult in good health.

The J gene is TRBJ1-1, the V gene TRBV30, with D unresolved. Germline loops: CDR1 GTSNPN, CDR2 SVGIG (reference sequence). This CDR3 has 13 amino acids. The germline V and J ends were trimmed by 1 base and 2 bases, with 8 bases remaining between them. In DNA form, the CDR3 reads TGTGCCTGGAGTGCCGCCCCTAACACTGAAGCTTTCTTT. Residues: CAWSAAPNTEAFF.

V is TRBV28 and J is TRBJ1-2; 7 bases agree with TRBD1. Germline CDR1 is MDHEN and CDR2 is SYDVKM. V trimming: 4 bases; J trimming: 8 bases; junction bases outside the gene matches: 16. The CDR3 covers 16 residues. CDR3 sequence reads: CASSSQRTGIIYGYTF. The CDR3 DNA follows: TGTGCCAGCAGTTCCCAACGGACAGGCATAATCTACGGCTACACCTTC.

V and J are TRBV5-1 and TRBJ2-5; D may be TRBD2 (7 bases). Trimming took off 4 bases at V and 5 bases at J, with 15 bases between the two ends. The CDR3 length is 14 residues. The germline V gene has CDR1 SGHRS and CDR2 YFSETQ. CDR3 sequence: CASSRGGAGETQYF. In DNA form, the CDR3 reads TGCGCCAGCAGCCGAGGGGGAGCGGGGGAGACCCAGTACTTC.

The count of this clone is one. J is TRBJ2-7 and V is TRBV3-1 (or the pseudogene TRBV3-2); TRBD1 matches at 9 bases. V lost 4 bases, J lost 6 bases, and 4 bases stayed unmatched. The CDR3 sequence is 13 residues long. The germline gives CDR1 LGHDT, CDR2 YNNKEL (reference sequence). CDR3 sequence: CASSLGQGPEQYF. The CDR3, as DNA: TGTGCCAGCAGCCTGGGACAGGGACCCGAGCAGTACTTC.

The gene calls are TRBV5-4 and TRBJ2-3, with D possibly being TRBD1 (6 bases). The CDR3 sequence is 16 residues long. The germline V gene encodes CDR1 SGHNT and CDR2 YYREEE (reference sequence). Trimming pared 3 bases from V and 4 bases from J, leaving 18 bases between. CDR3 coding DNA: TGTGCCAGCAGCTCCTTGGGACAAATGGGGGCAGATACGCAGTATTTT. Its translation: CASSSLGQMGADTQYF.

CDR3 amino acids: CASSIWLAGEEQFF. The CDR3, as DNA: TGTGCCAGTAGTATTTGGTTAGCGGGAGAGGAGCAGTTCTTC. The chain recombines TRBV19 with TRBJ2-1; 9 bases are a match to TRBD2. With V trimmed by 3 bases and J by 10 bases, 7 bases remained unmatched. Germline CDR1 is LNHDA and CDR2 is SQIVND (reference sequence). This CDR3 region has 14 residues.

To note about this clone: Within the sample, other DNA sequences also encode this same CDR3. This chain joins TRBV28 and TRBJ1-5; 8 bases are a match to TRBD1. This CDR3 contains 16 residues. With 2 bases clipped from V and 2 bases from J, the junction kept 5 bases outside the gene matches. From germline, CDR1 is MDHEN and CDR2 SYDVKM. In DNA, the CDR3 is TGTGCCAGCAGTTTACTGCAGGGGGCGGGCAATCAGCCCCAGCATTTT. It encodes CASSLLQGAGNQPQHF.

The chain recombines TRBV11-3 with TRBJ2-7; 7 nucleotides line up with TRBD1. The junction had 13 bases not matched to a gene; V was cut back by 5 bases and J by 0 bases. This CDR3 spans 17 amino acids. The germline gives CDR1 SGHNT, CDR2 YENEEA. The CDR3 DNA follows: TGTGCCAGCAGCCCGAGCATGACAGGGCCCGACTCCTACGAGCAGTACTTC. Translated: CASSPSMTGPDSYEQYF.

This chain links TRBV25-1 with TRBJ2-4; a weak D match, TRBD2 (7 bases). The length of the CDR3 is 17 residues. Germline V gives CDR1 MGHDK, CDR2 SYGVNS. Between the trimmed V and J ends, which lost 0 bases and 1 base, there was a span of 13 bases. The CDR3 DNA reads TGTGCCAGCAGTGAATACGGGGGGCCGGGGGCCAAAAACATTCAGTACTTC. It codes for CASSEYGGPGAKNIQYF.

V gene TRBV27 combines with J gene TRBJ1-6, with D perhaps TRBD1 (6 bases). CDR3 length equals 20 residues. Trimming stripped 5 bases from V and 0 bases from J, with 23 bases between. Germline loops: CDR1 MNHEY, CDR2 SMNVEV (reference sequence). The CDR3 spells CASSPPRDGEGGSYNSPLHF. The CDR3 DNA follows: TGTGCCAGCAGTCCACCCCGCGATGGGGAAGGGGGCTCCTATAATTCACCCCTCCACTTT.

The chain is built from TRBV29-1 and TRBJ1-3; 8 nucleotides match TRBD1. The CDR3 contains 13 residues. Trimming took 7 bases from V and 3 from J; bases not matched to a gene: 5. CDR1 and CDR2 (germline): SQVTM, ANQGSEA. CDR3 nucleotide sequence: TGCAGCGCCCGGACAGGGAATGGAAACACCATATATTTT. This translates into CSARTGNGNTIYF.

The V gene is TRBV24-1, the J gene TRBJ1-2; 8 nucleotides match TRBD1. Losses at the gene ends were 6 bases for V and 7 bases for J; bases not matched to a gene: 6. CDR1 is KGHDR and CDR2 is SFDVKD in the germline V gene. The CDR3 length is 13 residues. CDR3 sequence: CATSTQGASGYTF. The CDR3 region has the DNA TGTGCCACCAGTACTCAGGGGGCGAGTGGCTACACCTTC.

V usage is TRBV11-2 and J usage is TRBJ1-4, with D tentatively TRBD1 (5 bases). Between the trimmed V and J ends, which lost 2 bases and 7 bases, there was a span of 14 bases. Germline V CDR1 and CDR2: SGHAT, FQNNGV. This CDR3 comprises 15 residues. For the CDR3, the DNA is TGTGCCAGCAGCTTAAGTGGGGGTATAGGTGAAAAACTGTTTTTT. Protein: CASSLSGGIGEKLFF. Combining the CDR3 with reference TRBV11-2 and TRBJ1-4 gives the whole variable domain EAGVAQSPRYKIIEKRQSVAFWCNPISGHATLYWYQQILGQGPKLLIQFQNNGVVDDSQLPKDRFSAERLKGVDSTLKIQPAKLEDSAVYLCASSLSGGIGEKLFFGSGTQLSVL.

This rearrangement joins TRBV11-2 to TRBJ1-2; 10 nucleotides line up with TRBD1. From germline, CDR1 is SGHAT and CDR2 FQNNGV. The CDR3 is 19 residues long. Germline trimming cut 1 base from V and 2 bases from J; bases unmatched to any gene: 13. The CDR3 nucleotides are TGTGCCAGCAGCTTAGGGAGCCTTTGGGACAGGGGACCAAACTATGGCTACACCTTC. This translates into CASSLGSLWDRGPNYGYTF.

The chain joins TRBV18 to TRBJ2-3; 10 bases map to TRBD1. With V trimmed by 3 bases and J by 2 bases, 5 bases remained unmatched. The CDR3 runs 16 residues. Germline V gene sequence: CDR1 KGHSH, CDR2 LQKENI. As DNA, the CDR3 is TGTGCCAGCTCACCCCGCGGACAGGGGGTCACAGATACGCAGTATTTT. Translating gives CASSPRGQGVTDTQYF.

The CDR3 here is CASSSVIGRAPDTQYF. For the CDR3, the DNA is TGTGCCAGCAGCTCCGTTATCGGGAGGGCCCCAGATACGCAGTATTTT. The gene calls are TRBV7-2 and TRBJ2-3; 8 bases match TRBD2. Per germline, CDR1 SGHTA and CDR2 FQGNSA. J was trimmed by 4 bases and V by 4 bases; bases with no gene match: 10. The CDR3 has 16 residues.

With regard to this clone: Distinct nucleotide sequences in the sample also encode this CDR3. The chain is built from TRBV27 and TRBJ1-5, with 9 nucleotides matching TRBD1. From germline, CDR1 is MNHEY and CDR2 SMNVEV (reference sequence). The CDR3 totals 15 residues. With 4 bases clipped from V and 4 bases from J, the junction kept 5 bases outside the gene matches. CDR3 loop: CASSSGTGSNQPQHF. Written as DNA, the CDR3 is TGTGCCAGCAGTTCGGGGACAGGGAGTAATCAGCCCCAGCATTTT.

V gene TRBV29-1 combines with J gene TRBJ2-7, with D perhaps TRBD1 or TRBD2 (5 bases each). V was pared by 4 bases and J by 2 bases, with 18 bases between. Germline assignment: CDR1 SQVTM and CDR2 ANQGSEA. The CDR3 contains 15 residues. The CDR3 DNA sequence: TGCAGCGTTGCCCCGAACTGGGACGAAGCCTACGAGCAGTACTTC. This sequence encodes CSVAPNWDEAYEQYF.

The rearrangement links TRBV11-2 to TRBJ2-3; D remains ambiguous. The CDR3 is made up of 15 amino acids. V was trimmed by 1 base and J by 3 bases, leaving 11 bases between them. In germline, CDR1 is SGHAT, CDR2 FQNNGV. The CDR3 sequence is CASSLGILETDTQYF. The DNA of the CDR3 is TGTGCCAGCAGCTTAGGTATATTAGAGACAGATACGCAGTATTTT.

The chain employs TRBV12-3 or TRBV12-4 and TRBJ2-7, with D hard to call. Trimming cost V 7 bases and J 6 bases, with 10 bases left between them. The CDR3 is 11 residues long. The CDR3 DNA follows: TGTGCCAGCACCACGGTAGGCGAGCAGTACTTC. As protein: CASTTVGEQYF.

A note on this clone: The junction does not match germline at one end; this may be a read error. DNA for the CDR3: TGTGCCCAGGGGGCCTCCTATAATTCACCCCTCTACTTT. It yields the protein CAQGASYNSPLYF. The chain links TRBV30 to TRBJ1-6; 8 bases align to TRBD1. The CDR3 is 13 residues long. The germline V gene has CDR1 GTSNPN and CDR2 SVGIG (reference sequence).

The gene calls are TRBV7-2 and TRBJ1-5; no firm D call. The CDR3 spans 15 residues. The V and J ends lost 4 bases and 4 bases respectively, with 14 bases between them. The germline CDR1 and CDR2 sequences are SGHTA and FQGNSA. The CDR3 sequence is CASSSAPGMNQPQHF. The CDR3 bases are TGTGCCAGCAGCTCCGCTCCCGGGATGAATCAGCCCCAGCATTTT.

In this sample, this clone turned up once. The chain couples TRBV6-9 to TRBJ1-2, with 7 nucleotides matching TRBD1. The ends lost 8 bases at V and 2 bases at J; junction bases unmatched: 17. The length of the CDR3 is 17 residues. CDR1 and CDR2 (germline): MNHGY, SVAAGI. The CDR3 DNA sequence: TGTGCCAGCCCCAGGGGGGACGGAAGCCGTATAAACTATGGCTACACCTTC. Translated: CASPRGDGSRINYGYTF.